The rows below give T cell receptor beta chains drawn from one sample of a study of cytomegalovirus exposure and HLA in healthy donors. The assay was immunoSEQ multiplex PCR, and TCRdb's table has in-frame clones only and misses some. This table has 150,000 to 200,000 clones, about 85% appearing once. The sequenced sample was PBMCs. The receptors stem from a man aged 25 to 45 in good health and CMV-seropositive. The conserved cysteine and the conserved F or W are not part of the CDR3 here. Each record gives: J gene, V gene, clone size, CDR3 length, CDR3 protein. Rows give clone size only sometimes, using once, few, many, or a class for an expanded clone.

TRBJ2-2 TRBV4-3 - 15 ASSQPKNSSNTGELF
TRBJ1-2 TRBV28 - 13 ASSPPPYRNYGYT
TRBJ1-2 TRBV12-5 - 13 ASGLDLDRYYGYT
TRBJ1-4 TRBV9 - 13 ASSVEGDSNEKLF
TRBJ1-4 TRBV4-1 - 15 ASSLQGARATNEKLF
TRBJ2-7 TRBV10-3 - 15 AISPFPRQVSSYEQY
TRBJ1-2 TRBV13 - 13 ASSLEDRENYGYT
TRBJ1-2 TRBV15 - 18 ATSSGTRDRNPLYYYGYT
TRBJ2-1 TRBV27 - 15 ASSLWLAGGPYNEQF
TRBJ2-2 TRBV27 - 14 ASSSGRRTVTGELF
TRBJ1-2 TRBV10-3 - 12 AISDGTEGYGYT
TRBJ2-5 TRBV5-1 - 13 ASSVSPGGTETQY
TRBJ2-6 TRBV11-2 - 15 ASSPSGGPAWANVLT
TRBJ1-6 TRBV7-6 few 13 ASSLGQGDNSPLH
TRBJ2-7 TRBV6-5 once 11 ASSYRETYEQY
TRBJ1-1 TRBV4-3 - 11 ASSRQQGAGAF